This TCR beta chain was profiled in a study of tumour-infiltrating T cells in Burkitt lymphoma. About the study: Overall and progression-free survival were predicted by productive clonality.

Germline V lookup: CDR1 LNHNV, CDR2 YYDKDF (reference sequence). This CDR3 region has 14 residues. Assay used: immunoSEQ multiplex PCR; TCRdb lists only in-frame clones, some missing. The sample yields roughly 1,500 clones, about 38% seen once. In its sample, this clone was seen a few times. Relative to the germline gene, one junction end is altered; a read error may explain this. What was sequenced was tumor tissue. The TCR was taken from a human donor with Burkitt lymphoma. The chain combines TRBV15 with TRBJ1-1, with D tentatively TRBD1 (5 bases). The CDR3 bases are TGTGCCACCAGCTTCCCGACAGCGAACACTGAAGCTTTTTTT. Translation gives CATSFPTANTEAFF.